The 26 T cell receptor beta chains below were found in one sample sequenced in a study of T-cell reconstitution after alpha-beta-depleted transplantation in children. Unique molecular identifiers featured in how the TCRbeta library was prepared. TCRdb ran MiXCR on the PCR reads and lists one entry per CDR3 protein. The profile shows 440,000 or so distinct CDR3 sequences, 11% of them singletons. Sequencing was performed on PBMCs from the stem cell graft donor, taken from the stem cell graft. The source of these receptors is a human donor who donated a stem cell graft to a child with acute myeloid leukemia.

This clonotype was recorded at least ten times. V and J are TRBV7-9 and TRBJ2-7; D unclear. The CDR3 spans 12 residues. The V gene lost 5 bases and the J gene lost 1 base, with 6 bases spanning the gap. Per the germline V gene, CDR1 is SEHNR and CDR2 is FQNEAQ (reference sequence). CDR3 protein: CASSLRSYEQYF. The DNA for the CDR3 is TGTGCCAGCAGCCTCCGGTCCTACGAGCAGTACTTC. Complete variable domain (other parts from reference TRBV7-9 and TRBJ2-7): DTGVSQNPRHKITKRGQNVTFRCDPISEHNRLYWYRQTLGQGPEFLTYFQNEAQLEKSRLLSDRFSAERPKGSFSTLEIQRTEQGDSAMYLCASSLRSYEQYFGPGTRLTVT.

This clonotype was picked up one time. V usage is TRBV18 and J usage is TRBJ2-7, with 7 bases fitting TRBD1. Germline V gene data show CDR1 as KGHSH and CDR2 as LQKENI. Trimming at V came to 4 bases and at J to 6 bases, leaving 15 bases not matched to a gene. This CDR3 contains 16 residues. The CDR3 loop is CASSLTGQARLSEQYF. The CDR3 nucleotides read TGTGCCAGCTCACTGACAGGGCAGGCCCGGTTGAGCGAGCAGTACTTC.

This clonotype has at least ten counts. The chain uses TRBV6-5 and TRBJ1-1; D call uncertain. The ends were cut back, 2 bases at V and 1 base at J, with 20 bases in the middle. This CDR3 contains 18 residues. In germline, CDR1 is MNHEY, CDR2 SVGAGI. The CDR3 reads CASSYPRRSGIQNTEAFF. The CDR3 nucleotides read TGTGCCAGCAGTTACCCTCGACGGTCCGGGATCCAGAACACTGAAGCTTTCTTT.

This clonotype turned up a few times. V and J are TRBV20-1 and TRBJ1-4, with TRBD1 matching over 7 bases. V lost 6 bases and J lost 1; bases outside the gene matches: 5. This CDR3 has 14 amino acids. Germline CDR1 reads DFQATT; CDR2 reads SNEGSKA (reference sequence). The CDR3 protein is CSALGGRTNEKLFF. CDR3 coding DNA: TGCAGTGCATTAGGGGGCAGAACTAATGAAAAACTGTTTTTT.

The J gene is TRBJ2-1, the V gene TRBV10-3; 9 nucleotides match TRBD2. The V gene's germline CDR1 is ENHRY and CDR2 SYGVKD. This CDR3 is 16 amino acids long. After removal of 1 base from V and 5 bases from J, the junction contained 6 bases not matched to a gene. The CDR3 loop reads CAISELTSGGNNEQFF. Written as DNA, the CDR3 is TGTGCCATCAGTGAGTTGACTAGCGGAGGGAACAATGAGCAGTTCTTC.

This clonotype was observed a few times. The chain links TRBV20-1 to TRBJ1-1; D is unclear. This CDR3 is built from 12 residues. Between the trimmed V and J ends, which lost 1 base and 1 base, there was a span of 4 bases. Germline V CDR1 and CDR2: DFQATT, SNEGSKA (reference sequence). CDR3 loop: CSARVRNTEAFF. CDR3 sequence (DNA): TGCAGTGCTAGAGTACGGAACACTGAAGCTTTCTTT.

This clonotype was observed many times. The rearrangement links TRBV10-3 to TRBJ2-3; the match to TRBD2 covers 11 bases. Germline V gene lookup returns CDR1 ENHRY and CDR2 SYGVKD. This CDR3 comprises 16 residues. The trim removed 1 base at V and 1 base at J, leaving 1 base unmatched. CDR3 sequence (DNA): TGTGCCATCAGTGAGTTGGGACTAGCGGGCACAGATACGCAGTATTTT. It codes for CAISELGLAGTDTQYF.

To note about this clonotype: A junction end diverges from the germline sequence, so it may reflect a read error. The CDR3 region has the DNA TGTGCTAGCAGCCCCTCCCCGGGACACACGACCGGGGAGCTGTTTTTT. It specifies CASSPSPGHTTGELFF. V and J are TRBV7-7 and TRBJ2-2; D is perhaps TRBD1 (6 bases). This CDR3 has 16 amino acids. The germline V gene encodes CDR1 SSHAT and CDR2 FNYEAQ (reference sequence).

There are a few counts of this clonotype. V usage is TRBV5-1 and J usage is TRBJ2-7; possibly TRBD2 for D (6 bases). Trimming cost V 0 bases and J 4 bases, with 8 bases left between them. CDR1 and CDR2 (germline): SGHRS, YFSETQ. This CDR3 region has 13 residues. CDR3 DNA: TGCGCCAGCAGCTTGGAAGGGAGGTACGAGCAGTACTTC. Translation gives CASSLEGRYEQYF.

CDR3 coding DNA: TGCGCCAGCCAGTCAACCGGGACACTCGGAAACACCATATATTTT. It encodes CASQSTGTLGNTIYF. The chain joins TRBV5-1 to TRBJ1-3; tentatively, D is TRBD1 (6 bases). The CDR3 has 15 residues. V lost 7 bases, J lost 4 bases, and 18 bases lay in between. CDR1 and CDR2 (germline): SGHRS, YFSETQ.

In its sample, this clonotype was seen many times. V usage is TRBV18 and J usage is TRBJ2-7; TRBD1 agrees at 7 bases. V gave up 5 bases and J gave up 2 bases; unmatched junction bases: 3. The CDR3 spans 13 residues. Per the germline V gene, CDR1 is KGHSH and CDR2 is LQKENI. The CDR3 region has the DNA TGTGCCAGCTCAGCGACAGGGACCTACGAGCAGTACGTC. It encodes CASSATGTYEQYV.

This clonotype appeared a few times. The chain recombines TRBV7-8 with TRBJ2-7; 12 bases fit TRBD2. V lost 4 bases to trimming and J lost 0 bases; unmatched junction nucleotides: 1. The CDR3 has 15 amino acids. CDR1 and CDR2 (germline): SGHVS, FQNEAQ. CDR3 loop: CASSSTSGSSYEQYF. CDR3 DNA sequence: TGTGCCAGCAGCTCGACTAGCGGGAGCTCCTACGAGCAGTACTTC.

The sample holds a few counts of this clonotype. The CDR3 sequence is CASTPRGTDEQFF. In nucleotides, the CDR3 is TGTGCCAGCACCCCGAGGGGAACGGATGAGCAGTTCTTC. The J gene is TRBJ2-1, the V gene TRBV3-1, with D possibly called TRBD1 or TRBD2 (5 bases each). Germline V CDR1 and CDR2: LGHDT, YNNKEL (reference sequence). This CDR3 is built from 13 residues. Trimming took off 7 bases at V and 8 bases at J, with 15 bases between the two ends.

In its sample, this clonotype was seen many times. The chain employs TRBV5-1 and TRBJ2-1; a weak D match, TRBD2 (6 bases). The length of the CDR3 is 16 residues. The germline V and J ends were trimmed by 4 bases and 2 bases, with 16 bases remaining between them. The germline V gene has CDR1 SGHRS and CDR2 YFSETQ. CDR3 in DNA: TGCGCCAGCAGCCCACGTCCGGGAGACCCCTACAATGAGCAGTTCTTC. It specifies CASSPRPGDPYNEQFF.

This clonotype showed up just a few times. The CDR3 here is CSATDSLNQPQHF. CDR3 coding DNA: TGCAGTGCTACGGATTCCCTTAATCAGCCCCAGCATTTT. The gene calls are TRBV20-1 and TRBJ1-5; D is ambiguous. The CDR3 extends over 13 amino acids. V was shortened by 4 bases and J by 4 bases, with 11 bases between the two germline ends. Germline V gene lookup returns CDR1 DFQATT and CDR2 SNEGSKA (reference sequence).

The chain couples TRBV5-5 to TRBJ1-4, with 7 bases matching TRBD1. J lost 10 bases, V lost 4 bases, and 10 bases had no gene match. CDR3 length: 14 amino acids. Germline V gene data show CDR1 as SGHKS and CDR2 as YYEKEE (reference sequence). CDR3 bases: TGTGCCAGCAGCCCGAATGGACAGGCGGCAAAACTGTTTTTT. Amino acids: CASSPNGQAAKLFF.

This clonotype was recorded many times. The chain couples TRBV15 to TRBJ2-5, with D perhaps matching TRBD1 or TRBD2 (5 bases each). Germline-derived CDR1 and CDR2 are LNHNV and YYDKDF (reference sequence). The CDR3 covers 13 residues. V was pared by 5 bases and J by 2 bases, with 9 bases between. CDR3 sequence: CATSRGPQETQYF. CDR3 DNA: TGTGCCACCAGCCGGGGACCGCAAGAGACCCAGTACTTC. The entire variable domain, with the rest obtained from reference TRBV15 and TRBJ2-5, is as follows: DAMVIQNPRYQVTQFGKPVTLSCSQTLNHNVMYWYQQKSSQAPKLLFHYYDKDFNNEADTPDNFQSRRPNTSFCFLDIRSPGLGDTAMYLCATSRGPQETQYFGPGTRLLVL.

This chain joins TRBV12-3 or TRBV12-4 and TRBJ1-1, with 8 bases that match TRBD1. This CDR3 comprises 13 residues. Trimming took 6 bases from V and 4 from J; bases not matched to a gene: 4. The CDR3 here is CASRNRGGTEAFF. The CDR3 DNA reads TGTGCCAGCAGAAACAGGGGGGGCACTGAAGCTTTCTTT.

V usage is TRBV5-1 and J usage is TRBJ2-4; the D call may be TRBD1 or TRBD2 (6 bases each). There are 15 residues in the CDR3. V was shortened by 1 base and J by 9 bases, with 17 bases between the two germline ends. From germline, CDR1 is SGHRS and CDR2 YFSETQ. CDR3 amino acids: CASSLTLGGLGIQYF. The CDR3 bases are TGCGCCAGCAGCTTGACCCTAGGGGGGCTGGGCATTCAGTACTTC.

This clonotype was detected only once. The rearrangement uses TRBV6-5 and TRBJ2-3; 9 positions match TRBD2. CDR3 length: 16 residues. The germline V gene encodes CDR1 MNHEY and CDR2 SVGAGI. Trimming at V came to 0 bases and at J to 3 bases, leaving 4 bases not matched to a gene. The CDR3 protein is CASSYSTSGPTDTQYF. The DNA of the CDR3 is TGTGCCAGCAGTTACTCGACTAGCGGACCTACAGATACGCAGTATTTT.

The count of this clonotype is one. This chain uses TRBV20-1 with TRBJ2-1, with 9 bases that match TRBD2. Trimming took 1 base from V and 7 from J; bases not matched to a gene: 8. The CDR3 sequence is 15 residues long. Germline CDR1 and CDR2: DFQATT and SNEGSKA (reference sequence). The CDR3 sequence: CSARGLSGSWNEQFF. The CDR3 nucleotides are TGCAGTGCTAGAGGACTTAGCGGGAGTTGGAATGAGCAGTTCTTC.

Only a few counts were recorded for this clonotype. The chain is built from TRBV6-5 and TRBJ2-2; D not resolved. V lost 0 bases and J lost 3, with 2 bases in between. CDR3 length equals 13 residues. In germline, CDR1 is MNHEY, CDR2 SVGAGI. CDR3 residues: CASSYSYTGELFF. The CDR3 nucleotides read TGTGCCAGCAGTTACTCATACACCGGGGAGCTGTTTTTT.

The chain couples TRBV6-1 to TRBJ1-6; 10 bases match TRBD1. This CDR3 comprises 16 residues. From germline, CDR1 is MNHNS and CDR2 SASEGT. V dropped 6 bases and J dropped 2; count of bases not matched to a gene: 4. The CDR3 region has the DNA TGTGCCAGCAGCCGGGACAGGGGTACCTATAATTCACCCCTCCACTTT. Its protein is CASSRDRGTYNSPLHF.

This clonotype has just a few counts. The V call is TRBV6-2 or TRBV6-3, the J call TRBJ2-3; tentatively, D is TRBD1 (6 bases). Germline V gene lookup returns CDR1 MNHEY and CDR2 SVGEGT. The CDR3 contains 15 residues. V was pared by 6 bases and J by 3 bases, with 16 bases between. CDR3 loop: CASSLGVGATDTQYF. The CDR3 DNA reads TGTGCCAGCAGCCTTGGAGTGGGGGCGACAGATACGCAGTATTTT.

This chain links TRBV13 with TRBJ2-2, with D unclear. The CDR3 is made up of 12 amino acids. The germline V gene has CDR1 PRHDT and CDR2 FYEKMQ (reference sequence). Deletions cut 5 bases from V and 7 bases from J, with 8 bases between. CDR3 residues: CASSLEDGELFF. As DNA, the CDR3 is TGTGCCAGCAGCCTTGAGGACGGGGAGCTGTTTTTT.

This chain connects TRBV10-3 to TRBJ2-7; possible D gene TRBD1, 6 bases. The CDR3 totals 14 residues. Trimming stripped 4 bases from V and 2 bases from J, with 12 bases between. Germline V lookup: CDR1 ENHRY, CDR2 SYGVKD. Written as DNA, the CDR3 is TGTGCCATCAGTGGCCGGGACAAAACCTACGAGCAGTACTTC. Protein sequence: CAISGRDKTYEQYF.